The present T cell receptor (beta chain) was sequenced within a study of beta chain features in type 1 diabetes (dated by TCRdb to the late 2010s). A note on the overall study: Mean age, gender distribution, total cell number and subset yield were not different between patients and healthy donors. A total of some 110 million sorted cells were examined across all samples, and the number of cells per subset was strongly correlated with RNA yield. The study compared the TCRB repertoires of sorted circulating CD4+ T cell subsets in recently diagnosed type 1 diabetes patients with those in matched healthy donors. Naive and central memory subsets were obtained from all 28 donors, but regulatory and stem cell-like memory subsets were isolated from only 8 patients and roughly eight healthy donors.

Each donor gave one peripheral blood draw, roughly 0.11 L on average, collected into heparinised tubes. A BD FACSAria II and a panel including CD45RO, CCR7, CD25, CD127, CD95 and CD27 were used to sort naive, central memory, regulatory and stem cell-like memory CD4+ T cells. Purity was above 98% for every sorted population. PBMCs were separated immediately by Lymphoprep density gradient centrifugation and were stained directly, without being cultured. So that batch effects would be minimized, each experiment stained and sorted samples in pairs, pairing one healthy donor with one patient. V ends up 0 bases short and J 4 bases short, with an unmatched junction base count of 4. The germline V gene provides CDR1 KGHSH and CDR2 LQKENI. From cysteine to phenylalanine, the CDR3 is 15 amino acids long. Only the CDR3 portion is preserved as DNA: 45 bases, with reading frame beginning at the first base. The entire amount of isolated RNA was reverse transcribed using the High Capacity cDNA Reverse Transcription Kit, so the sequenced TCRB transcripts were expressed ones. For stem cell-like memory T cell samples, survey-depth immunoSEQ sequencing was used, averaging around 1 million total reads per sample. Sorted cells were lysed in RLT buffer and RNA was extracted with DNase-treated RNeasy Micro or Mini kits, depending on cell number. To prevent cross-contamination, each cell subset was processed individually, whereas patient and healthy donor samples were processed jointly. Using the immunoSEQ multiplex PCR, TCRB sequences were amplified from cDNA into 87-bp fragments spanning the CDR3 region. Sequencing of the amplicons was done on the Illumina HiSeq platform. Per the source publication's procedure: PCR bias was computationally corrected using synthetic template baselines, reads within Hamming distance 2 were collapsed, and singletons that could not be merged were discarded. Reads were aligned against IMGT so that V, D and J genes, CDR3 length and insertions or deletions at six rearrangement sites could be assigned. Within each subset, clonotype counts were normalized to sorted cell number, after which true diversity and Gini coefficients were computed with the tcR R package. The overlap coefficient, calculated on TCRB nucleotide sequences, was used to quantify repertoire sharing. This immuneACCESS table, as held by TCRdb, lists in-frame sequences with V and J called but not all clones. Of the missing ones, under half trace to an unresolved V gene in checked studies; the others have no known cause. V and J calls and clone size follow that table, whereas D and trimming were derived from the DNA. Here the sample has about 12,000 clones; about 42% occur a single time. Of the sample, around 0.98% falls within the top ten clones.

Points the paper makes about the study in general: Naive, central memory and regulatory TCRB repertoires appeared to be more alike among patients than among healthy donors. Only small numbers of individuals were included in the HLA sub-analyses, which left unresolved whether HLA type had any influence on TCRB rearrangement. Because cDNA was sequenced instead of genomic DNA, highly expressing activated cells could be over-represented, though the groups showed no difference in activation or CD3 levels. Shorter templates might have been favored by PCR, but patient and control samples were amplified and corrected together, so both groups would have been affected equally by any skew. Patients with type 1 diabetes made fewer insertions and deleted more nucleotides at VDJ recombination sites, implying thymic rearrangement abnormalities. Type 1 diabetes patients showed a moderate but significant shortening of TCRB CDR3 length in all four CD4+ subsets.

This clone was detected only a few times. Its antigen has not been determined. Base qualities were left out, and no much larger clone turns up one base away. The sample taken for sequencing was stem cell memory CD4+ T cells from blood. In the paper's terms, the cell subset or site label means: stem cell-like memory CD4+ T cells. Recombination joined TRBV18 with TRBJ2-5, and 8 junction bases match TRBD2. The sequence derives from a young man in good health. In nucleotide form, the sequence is TGTGCCAGCTCACCACCGTACGCGGGAGGAGAGACCCAGTACTTC. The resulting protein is CASSPPYAGGETQYF.